This entry lists 23 T cell receptor beta chains sequenced from one sample in a study of blood T cell repertoires in COVID-19. TCRdb's copy holds only in-frame clones and misses some; the assay was immunoSEQ multiplex PCR. The repertoire has approximately 280,000 clones, around 85% of them found once; the top ten carry approximately 5.1%. The sequenced sample was peripheral blood. The receptors stem from a man aged 50-59 years with active or convalescent COVID-19.

The V call is TRBV5-6, the J call TRBJ1-5; 12 nucleotides match TRBD1. CDR1 is SGHDT, CDR2 YYEEEE, per germline. V gave up 4 bases and J gave up 2 bases; unmatched junction bases: 4. The CDR3 has 16 residues. As DNA, the CDR3 is TGTGCCAGCAGCCCAGGGACAGGGGGCCGCAATCAGCCCCAGCATTTT. This sequence encodes CASSPGTGGRNQPQHF.

This clone was seen only a few times. The CDR3 DNA sequence: TGTGCCAGCAGCGTTGCAGGGGGCAACTACGAGCAGTACTTC. As protein: CASSVAGGNYEQYF. This rearrangement joins TRBV9 to TRBJ2-7; 8 bases match TRBD1. This CDR3 comprises 14 residues. Germline CDR1 is SGDLS and CDR2 is YYNGEE. J lost 3 bases, V lost 2 bases, and 4 bases had no gene match.

The gene calls are TRBV7-6 and TRBJ2-4; D is possibly TRBD1 (7 bases). The CDR3 runs 16 residues. Germline CDR1 and CDR2: SGHVS and FNYEAQ. V was shortened by 4 bases and J by 6 bases, with 19 bases between the two germline ends. This chain's CDR3 is CASSSLPEGAGNIQYF. The CDR3 DNA sequence: TGTGCCAGCAGCTCGCTACCGGAGGGGGCGGGAAACATTCAGTACTTC.

The chain combines TRBV27 with TRBJ2-7, with D unclear. Germline CDR1 is MNHEY and CDR2 is SMNVEV (reference sequence). The CDR3 contains 14 residues. V was clipped by 2 bases and J by 0 bases, with 8 bases between them. The chain's CDR3 is CASSLDSISYEQYF. CDR3 DNA sequence: TGTGCCAGCAGTTTAGACTCAATCTCCTACGAGCAGTACTTC.

A few counts support this clone. The chain uses TRBV5-8 and TRBJ1-5; 7 bases agree with TRBD1. This CDR3 comprises 16 residues. CDR1 is SGHTS, CDR2 YDEGEE, per germline. V shed 10 bases and J 4 bases; nucleotides not matched to a gene: 17. The CDR3 region has the DNA TGTGCCGGACAATACAGGGGCCCCGGAGGTAATCAGCCCCAGCATTTT. Its translation is CAGQYRGPGGNQPQHF.

This clone came up a few times. The J gene is TRBJ1-2, the V gene TRBV28; TRBD1 matches at 9 bases. From germline, CDR1 is MDHEN and CDR2 SYDVKM. The J segment lost 0 bases and the V segment lost 5 bases, leaving 13 bases of the junction unmatched. The length of the CDR3 is 18 residues. The CDR3 coding sequence is TGTGCCAGCAGTACCCCTGTCGGGACAGGGTCGACTAACTATGGCTACACCTTC. Protein product: CASSTPVGTGSTNYGYTF.

This chain joins TRBV12-3 or TRBV12-4 and TRBJ2-1; no clear D gene. Trimming took 6 bases from V and 9 from J, leaving 12 bases between them. The CDR3 extends over 12 amino acids. The CDR3 region has the DNA TGTGCCAGCAGCCCCGGTAAAAGTGAGCAGTTCTTC. This codes for CASSPGKSEQFF.

The chain joins TRBV6-5 to TRBJ1-2, with D possibly being TRBD1 (5 bases). Germline V gene data show CDR1 as MNHEY and CDR2 as SVGAGI. V shed 9 bases and J shed 2 bases, with 13 bases lying between them. The CDR3 loop spans 13 amino acids. The CDR3 DNA follows: TGTGCCAGGATAGGGGCAGGGAACTATGGCTACACCTTC. It codes for CARIGAGNYGYTF.

The CDR3 nucleotides read TGTGCCAGCAGTCGCGGGAGTACTGGGGCCAACGTCCTGACTTTC. Amino acid sequence: CASSRGSTGANVLTF. The rearrangement joins TRBV28 to TRBJ2-6, with 7 bases that match TRBD2. There are 15 residues in the CDR3. V was clipped by 5 bases and J by 2 bases; unmatched bases: 3. Germline CDR1 reads MDHEN; CDR2 reads SYDVKM.

This rearrangement joins TRBV29-1 to TRBJ2-1; 8 nucleotides align to TRBD2. The germline gives CDR1 SQVTM, CDR2 ANQGSEA. V trimming: 4 bases; J trimming: 9 bases; junction bases outside the gene matches: 5. The CDR3 consists of 12 residues. The CDR3 loop is CSVGVAGSEQFF. The CDR3 nucleotides are TGCAGCGTTGGGGTAGCGGGATCTGAGCAGTTCTTC.

The chain links TRBV7-9 to TRBJ1-1, with TRBD1 as a possible D gene (6 bases). Per the germline V gene, CDR1 is SEHNR and CDR2 is FQNEAQ (reference sequence). This CDR3 contains 15 residues. V was clipped by 0 bases and J by 0 bases, with 8 bases between them. In nucleotides, the CDR3 is TGTGCCAGCAGCTTAGCAAACAGGGTGAACACTGAAGCTTTCTTT. As protein: CASSLANRVNTEAFF.

The genes are TRBV9 and TRBJ2-3; D gene uncertain. The germline CDR1 and CDR2 sequences are SGDLS and YYNGEE. The CDR3 extends over 16 amino acids. V was pared by 0 bases and J by 2 bases, with 13 bases between. The CDR3 is CASSVGGGFSTDTQYF. CDR3 coding DNA: TGTGCCAGCAGCGTAGGTGGCGGATTTTCCACAGATACGCAGTATTTT.

The chain uses TRBV12-5 and TRBJ2-1, with 16 bases identical to TRBD2. The length of the CDR3 is 17 residues. Trimming removed 5 bases from V and 9 bases from J; junction bases left unmatched: 10. Germline values: CDR1 LGHNT, CDR2 FRNRAP. CDR3 loop: CASGAGTSGRAWGEQFF. CDR3 bases: TGTGCTAGTGGTGCCGGGACTAGCGGGAGGGCCTGGGGTGAGCAGTTCTTC.

The chain combines TRBV7-2 with TRBJ2-1, with no clear D. Germline CDR1 and CDR2: SGHTA and FQGNSA. Trimming cost V 3 bases and J 2 bases, with 14 bases left between them. The CDR3 contains 16 residues. The CDR3 loop reads CASSLEPRSTYNEQFF. CDR3 DNA: TGTGCCAGCAGCTTGGAGCCGAGGTCAACCTACAATGAGCAGTTCTTC.

CDR3 DNA: TGTGCCAGCAGTCTAACGGGACAGGGGGGACGTGGCTACACCTTC. This translates into CASSLTGQGGRGYTF. The gene calls are TRBV7-9 and TRBJ1-2; 11 nucleotides line up with TRBD1. This CDR3 contains 15 residues. In germline, CDR1 is SEHNR, CDR2 FQNEAQ (reference sequence). Trimming at V came to 6 bases and at J to 7 bases, leaving 10 bases not matched to a gene.

In this sample, this clone turned up a few times. The V call is TRBV11-2, the J call TRBJ2-7; 14 nucleotides match TRBD2. CDR1 is SGHAT, CDR2 FQNNGV, per germline. V trimming: 5 bases; J trimming: 5 bases; junction bases outside the gene matches: 8. CDR3 length: 16 amino acids. Written as DNA, the CDR3 is TGTGCCAGCAGCCTGACTAGCGGGAGGGGGTTCAACGAGCAGTACTTC. This sequence encodes CASSLTSGRGFNEQYF.

The rearrangement uses TRBV25-1 and TRBJ1-4; no clear D gene. V was cut by 4 bases and J by 8 bases, with 8 bases left in between. CDR1 is MGHDK and CDR2 is SYGVNS in the germline V gene. The CDR3 sequence is 12 residues long. The CDR3 DNA sequence: TGTGCCAGCAGTGTCACGGGGGAAAAACTGTTTTTT. Translation: CASSVTGEKLFF.

The chain combines TRBV7-6 with TRBJ2-3; the match to TRBD2 covers 11 bases. CDR1 is SGHVS and CDR2 is FNYEAQ in the germline V gene. The CDR3 spans 16 residues. The trim removed 5 bases at V and 8 bases at J, leaving 12 bases unmatched. CDR3 nucleotides: TGTGCCAGCAGCCCTCAAACTAGCGGGAGTCGGGCTACGCAGTATTTT. Translating it yields CASSPQTSGSRATQYF. Full variable domain (missing parts from reference TRBV7-6 and TRBJ2-3): GAGVSQSPRYKVTKRGQDVALRCDPISGHVSLYWYRQALGQGPEFLTYFNYEAQQDKSGLPNDRFSAERPEGSISTLTIQRTEQRDSAMYRCASSPQTSGSRATQYFGPGTRLTVL.

This clone was detected only once. The chain uses TRBV7-8 and TRBJ2-7; TRBD2 matches at 7 bases. Germline CDR1 is SGHVS and CDR2 is FQNEAQ. The CDR3 loop spans 13 amino acids. With V trimmed by 5 bases and J by 5 bases, 6 bases remained unmatched. The CDR3, as DNA: TGTGCCAGCAGCCCTAGGGGAGGGAACGAGCAGTACTTC. Encoded protein: CASSPRGGNEQYF.

Only one count was recorded for this clone. This chain joins TRBV29-1 and TRBJ2-6; D is unresolved. CDR3 length: 13 amino acids. Germline CDR1 and CDR2: SQVTM and ANQGSEA. Trimming left V 7 bases short and J 0 bases short, with 7 bases between. This chain's CDR3 is CSATSSGANVLTF. The CDR3 DNA reads as TGCAGCGCCACGAGCTCTGGGGCCAACGTCCTGACTTTC.

This clone has a handful of counts. The rearrangement links TRBV28 to TRBJ1-2; possible D gene TRBD1, 6 bases. CDR3 length: 15 amino acids. In germline, CDR1 is MDHEN, CDR2 SYDVKM. The V end lost 6 bases, the J end lost 7 bases, and 21 bases lay between the germline ends. The CDR3 coding sequence is TGTGCCAGCAGCACCCGGTACGGGGGGCAATTTGGCTACACCTTC. Translation: CASSTRYGGQFGYTF.

This clone was detected a few times. For the CDR3, the DNA is TGTGCCAGCAACCCTCCCGGTAGGCCCCAGCATTTT. Amino acids: CASNPPGRPQHF. V is TRBV6-2 or TRBV6-3 and J is TRBJ1-5; no clear D. From germline, CDR1 is MNHEY and CDR2 SVGEGT. There are 12 residues in the CDR3. The V and J ends lost 7 bases and 9 bases respectively, with 13 bases between them.

The V call is TRBV6-2 or TRBV6-3, the J call TRBJ2-1; TRBD2 matches at 10 bases. The ends lost 2 bases at V and 5 bases at J; junction bases unmatched: 9. The germline gives CDR1 MNHEY, CDR2 SVGEGT. This CDR3 spans 17 amino acids. The CDR3 DNA follows: TGTGCCAGCAGTTACCAAGCTAGCGGGAGAAAGGACAATGAGCAGTTCTTC. This encodes CASSYQASGRKDNEQFF.